This T cell receptor beta chain appears in the sequencing data of a study of blood T cell repertoires in COVID-19. Study-level background: The origin of the acute and convalescent COVID-19 samples was the United States, Italy and Spain. PBMCs, B-cell-depleted T cells, or T cells provided the cDNA or gDNA that made up the material.

The authors' processing: Quantification of nucleated cells was approximated via reference gene primer amplification. The repertoire was sequenced with immunoSEQ multiplex PCR; TCRdb's copy has only in-frame clones and lacks some. V and J calls and clone size come straight from that table; D and trimming were deduced from the DNA. The repertoire has about 230,000 clones, approximately 80% of them found once; the top ten carry 15% to 20%. There are 15 residues in the CDR3. Germline V CDR1 and CDR2: LNHDA, SQIVND (reference sequence). Trimming left V 6 bases short and J 1 base short, with 15 bases between.

The gene calls are TRBV19 and TRBJ1-1; no firm D call. The sample consisted of peripheral blood. The origin of this receptor is an elderly woman with active or convalescent COVID-19. CDR3 nucleotides: TGTGCCAGTAGCCGCGTCGGGGTAGGGAACACTGAAGCTTTCTTT. Translated, it gives CASSRVGVGNTEAFF. Complete variable domain (other parts from reference TRBV19 and TRBJ1-1): DGGITQSPKYLFRKEGQNVTLSCEQNLNHDAMYWYRQDPGQGLRLIYYSQIVNDFQKGDIAEGYSVSREKKESFPLTVTSAQKNPTAFYLCASSRVGVGNTEAFFGQGTRLTVV.